These 31 T cell receptor beta chains originate from one sample sequenced in a study of cytomegalovirus exposure and HLA in healthy donors. Both 60 Vbeta primers and 13 Jbeta primers went into the PCR. Data came from immunoSEQ multiplex PCR; TCRdb stores just in-frame clones and leaves some out. The data hold some 190,000 clones, with around 81% observed a single time. Sequences were obtained from PBMCs. All receptors derive from a man between 18 and 29 years old in good health and CMV-seronegative.

The gene calls are TRBV19 and TRBJ1-5, with TRBD1 identical over 10 bases. V shed 7 bases, J shed 2 bases, and the junction held 8 bases outside the gene matches. CDR1 is LNHDA, CDR2 SQIVND, per germline (reference sequence). This CDR3 is 16 amino acids long. This CDR3 reads CASTRRGTGGNQPQHF. The CDR3 nucleotides read TGTGCCAGTACCCGACGGGGGACAGGGGGCAATCAGCCCCAGCATTTT. The full variable domain, in which reference TRBV19 and TRBJ1-5 provide the parts outside the CDR3, is DGGITQSPKYLFRKEGQNVTLSCEQNLNHDAMYWYRQDPGQGLRLIYYSQIVNDFQKGDIAEGYSVSREKKESFPLTVTSAQKNPTAFYLCASTRRGTGGNQPQHFGDGTRLSIL.

This clone was counted once. CDR3 nucleotides: TGTGCCAGCAGTTACTCTCCGGCGGGGGGTGAAAAACTGTTTTTT. Translation gives CASSYSPAGGEKLFF. This rearrangement joins TRBV6-5 to TRBJ1-4; D may be TRBD1 (5 bases). This CDR3 is built from 15 residues. Per the germline V gene, CDR1 is MNHEY and CDR2 is SVGAGI. Deletions cut 0 bases from V and 7 bases from J, with 12 bases between.

This chain links TRBV28 with TRBJ1-1; TRBD1 might be the D (5 bases). CDR3 length: 14 amino acids. The V gene's germline CDR1 is MDHEN and CDR2 SYDVKM. V dropped 6 bases and J dropped 1 base, with 12 bases sitting between them. This chain's CDR3 is CASRGRGGNTEAFF. CDR3 nucleotides: TGTGCCAGCAGAGGAAGGGGCGGGAACACTGAAGCTTTCTTT.

V is TRBV6-4 and J is TRBJ2-3; 8 bases line up with TRBD1. Germline values: CDR1 MRHNA, CDR2 SNTAGT. V lost 5 bases, J lost 6 bases, and 13 bases stayed unmatched. The CDR3 has 16 residues. The CDR3 spells CASSLSGTGFGDTQYF. Written as DNA, the CDR3 is TGTGCCAGCAGTTTATCCGGGACAGGATTCGGCGATACGCAGTATTTT.

This chain uses TRBV19 with TRBJ2-2; possibly TRBD2 for D (6 bases). The germline V and J ends were trimmed by 7 bases and 1 base, with 10 bases remaining between them. The CDR3 contains 14 residues. Germline CDR1 is LNHDA and CDR2 is SQIVND (reference sequence). The DNA of the CDR3 is TGTGCCAGTAAGACTAGTGAGAACACCGGGGAGCTGTTTTTT. Encoded protein: CASKTSENTGELFF.

This CDR3 reads CASSERDSMNTEAFF. In DNA form, the CDR3 reads TGTGCCAGCAGTGAAAGGGACAGCATGAACACTGAAGCTTTCTTT. The chain has TRBV6-1 and TRBJ1-1, with TRBD1 matching over 7 bases. The CDR3 consists of 15 residues. Germline lookup yields CDR1 MNHNS and CDR2 SASEGT. V shed 2 bases and J 0 bases; nucleotides not matched to a gene: 3.

Only one count was recorded for this clone. The chain couples TRBV9 to TRBJ2-7, with D maybe TRBD1 (5 bases). The CDR3 totals 16 residues. CDR1 and CDR2 (germline): SGDLS, YYNGEE. Trimming removed 4 bases at V and 0 bases at J, with 17 bases between. Here the CDR3 DNA reads TGTGCCAGCAGCCGATCCGAAGGGGATTTCTCCTACGAGCAGTACTTC. Protein sequence: CASSRSEGDFSYEQYF.

This clone was seen a single time. This chain links TRBV5-1 with TRBJ2-3, with TRBD2 as a possible D gene (6 bases). V lost 2 bases and J lost 1, with 14 bases in between. CDR3 length: 16 residues. In germline, CDR1 is SGHRS, CDR2 YFSETQ. The CDR3 bases are TGCGCCAGCAGCTTCCATGGTACGGGAGGCACAGATACGCAGTATTTT. It specifies CASSFHGTGGTDTQYF.

There are a few counts of this clone. The chain combines TRBV7-2 with TRBJ1-6; possible D gene TRBD1, 6 bases. This CDR3 is 16 amino acids long. Germline V gene sequence: CDR1 SGHTA, CDR2 FQGNSA. V was pared by 4 bases and J by 15 bases, with 25 bases between. CDR3 sequence reads: CASSSLTTGPLTRLHF. DNA for the CDR3: TGTGCCAGCAGCTCACTTACGACAGGCCCACTCACCCGCCTCCACTTT.

The chain carries TRBV19 and TRBJ2-1, with 9 positions matching TRBD2. The V segment lost 3 bases and the J segment 0 bases; nucleotides outside the gene matches: 9. Germline CDR1 and CDR2: LNHDA and SQIVND (reference sequence). The CDR3 is 18 amino acids. CDR3 protein: CASSILFSGSDSYNEQFF. CDR3 DNA sequence: TGTGCCAGTAGTATCCTATTTAGCGGGAGTGACTCCTACAATGAGCAGTTCTTC.

A remark on this clone: Other DNA sequences in this specimen translate into the identical CDR3. The V gene is TRBV5-1, the J gene TRBJ2-7, with 9 bases fitting TRBD1. Germline trimming cut 2 bases from V and 3 bases from J; bases unmatched to any gene: 3. The CDR3 totals 14 residues. Germline V lookup: CDR1 SGHRS, CDR2 YFSETQ. CDR3 sequence reads: CASSLQGAGYEQYF. The CDR3, as DNA: TGCGCCAGCAGCTTACAGGGGGCGGGCTACGAGCAGTACTTC.

This chain joins TRBV7-2 and TRBJ2-7, with 8 bases aligning to TRBD2. Trimming at V came to 1 base and at J to 2 bases, leaving 4 bases not matched to a gene. Germline CDR1 and CDR2: SGHTA and FQGNSA. This CDR3 comprises 15 residues. The CDR3, as DNA: TGTGCCAGCAGCTTAGATACGGGGGGGGCCTACGAGCAGTACTTC. It is translated as CASSLDTGGAYEQYF. Drawing the rest from reference TRBV7-2 and TRBJ2-7, the complete variable domain is GAGVSQSPSNKVTEKGKDVELRCDPISGHTALYWYRQSLGQGLEFLIYFQGNSAPDKSGLPSDRFSAERTGGSVSTLTIQRTQQEDSAVYLCASSLDTGGAYEQYFGPGTRLTVT.

The table lists this clone with a count of one. The V gene is TRBV25-1, the J gene TRBJ1-4, with TRBD1 as a possible D gene (5 bases). Trimming stripped 8 bases from V and 4 bases from J, with 14 bases between. The CDR3 is 14 residues long. CDR1 is MGHDK and CDR2 is SYGVNS in the germline V gene. CDR3 sequence reads: CASGRQSLNEKLFF. The CDR3 region has the DNA TGTGCCAGCGGCCGACAGTCTCTTAATGAAAAACTGTTTTTT.

This clone was seen a handful of times. The chain has TRBV19 and TRBJ2-3, with a weak D call TRBD2 (6 bases). Germline CDR1 is LNHDA and CDR2 is SQIVND (reference sequence). The CDR3 covers 20 residues. V lost 4 bases to trimming and J lost 2 bases, with 28 bases between them. The CDR3 loop is CASSTPRDWELGTNTDTQYF. CDR3 nucleotides: TGTGCCAGTAGTACGCCGAGGGACTGGGAATTGGGGACCAACACAGATACGCAGTATTTT.

J is TRBJ2-7 and V is TRBV4-1; 13 bases line up with TRBD2. The CDR3 is made up of 16 amino acids. The germline CDR1 and CDR2 sequences are MGHRA and YSYEKL. Losses at the gene ends were 0 bases for V and 7 bases for J; bases not matched to a gene: 6. The CDR3, as DNA: TGCGCCAGCAGCCAAGATTCAAGGGGACTAGCGGGAGAGCAGTACTTC. Protein product: CASSQDSRGLAGEQYF.

The chain has TRBV29-1 and TRBJ1-2, with D maybe TRBD1 (5 bases). The CDR3 contains 13 residues. Trimming took off 3 bases at V and 6 bases at J, with 14 bases between the two ends. Germline CDR1 SQVTM, CDR2 ANQGSEA. This chain's CDR3 is CSVDGAGFHGYTF. The CDR3 DNA is TGCAGCGTTGATGGGGCAGGGTTCCATGGCTACACCTTC.

In the case of this clone: No conserved phenylalanine or tryptophan ends this CDR3, so it is likely a read error. CDR3 protein: CASSQVSTGAEGYTL. The CDR3 DNA is TGCGCCAGCAGCCAAGTTTCAACAGGGGCTGAAGGCTACACCCTC. The chain couples TRBV4-3 to TRBJ1-2; 7 nucleotides agree with TRBD1. Germline V gene sequence: CDR1 LGHNA, CDR2 YSLEER. The J segment lost 8 bases and the V segment lost 1 base, leaving 10 bases of the junction unmatched. The CDR3 totals 15 residues.

The rearrangement joins TRBV18 to TRBJ2-2, with 9 bases identical to TRBD2. Germline V gene lookup returns CDR1 KGHSH and CDR2 LQKENI. The length of the CDR3 is 15 residues. Trimming cost V 2 bases and J 5 bases; bases outside gene matches: 3. This CDR3 reads CASSPVTSGTGELFF. The CDR3 bases are TGTGCCAGCTCACCAGTGACTAGCGGTACCGGGGAGCTGTTTTTT.

V gene TRBV4-3 combines with J gene TRBJ2-2, with TRBD1 matching 10 bases. The CDR3 length is 16 residues. The germline CDR1 and CDR2 sequences are LGHNA and YSLEER. Trimming took 0 bases from V and 8 from J; bases not matched to a gene: 6. DNA for the CDR3: TGCGCCAGCAGCCAAGATAGGGACAGGGGAGGAGGGGAGCTGTTTTTT. It is translated as CASSQDRDRGGGELFF.

This clone was seen a few times. The chain carries TRBV10-3 and TRBJ2-7; D not resolved. CDR1 and CDR2 from the germline V gene are ENHRY and SYGVKD. V gave up 0 bases and J gave up 5 bases, with 8 bases separating them. The CDR3 totals 13 residues. The CDR3 bases are TGTGCCATCAGTGAGTCTATCTATCACGAGCAGTACTTC. Encoded protein: CAISESIYHEQYF.

Note on this clone: The sample carries other DNA sequences with the same CDR3. The chain couples TRBV27 to TRBJ2-7, with a weak D call TRBD1 (6 bases). The CDR3 totals 13 residues. Trimming pared 3 bases from V and 2 bases from J, leaving 8 bases between. In germline, CDR1 is MNHEY, CDR2 SMNVEV (reference sequence). The CDR3 DNA reads as TGTGCCAGCAGTTTTGGACAGACCTACGAGCAGTACTTC. It is translated as CASSFGQTYEQYF.

This chain uses TRBV7-2 with TRBJ2-7; TRBD1 might be the D (5 bases). Germline values: CDR1 SGHTA, CDR2 FQGNSA. V lost 3 bases and J lost 2, with 14 bases in between. The CDR3 loop spans 15 amino acids. DNA for the CDR3: TGTGCCAGCAGCTTGGGGTCCTTGGGGCCCTACGAGCAGTACTTC. It translates to CASSLGSLGPYEQYF.

This clone was observed once. The chain recombines TRBV21-1 with TRBJ1-2; the D call in the table, TRBD1, was not verified against the DNA. TRBV21-1 represents a pseudogene. The CDR3 consists of 16 residues. The CDR3 sequence is CASTPFGGQGRSGYTF. Here the CDR3 DNA reads TGTGCCAGCACGCCATTCGGGGGACAGGGTCGGAGTGGCTACACCTTC.

This clone showed up just once. The chain carries TRBV6-6 and TRBJ1-1; a possible D gene is TRBD1 (6 bases). CDR1 and CDR2 from the germline V gene are MNHNY and SVGAGI (reference sequence). V dropped 0 bases and J dropped 5 bases, with 13 bases sitting between them. The CDR3 is 15 residues long. In nucleotides, the CDR3 is TGTGCCAGCAGTTACTCACAGGGCTCGCGGACTGAAGCTTTCTTT. Protein: CASSYSQGSRTEAFF.

This clone appeared a few times. The V call is TRBV5-6, the J call TRBJ2-3; maybe TRBD2 (7 bases). The CDR3 loop spans 15 amino acids. Per germline, CDR1 SGHDT and CDR2 YYEEEE. The V and J ends lost 2 bases and 2 bases respectively, with 12 bases between them. Here the CDR3 reads CASSFMGGPTDTQYF. For the CDR3, the DNA is TGTGCCAGCAGCTTCATGGGGGGGCCCACAGATACGCAGTATTTT.

This chain joins TRBV7-3 and TRBJ2-3, with D tentatively TRBD2 (6 bases). The V gene's germline CDR1 is SGHTA and CDR2 FQGTGA. CDR3 size: 14 residues. Trimming shortened V by 2 bases and J by 4 bases, and 10 bases separated the two germline ends. CDR3 nucleotide sequence: TGTGCCAGCAGCTTATACGGGAGATCAGATACGCAGTATTTT. This translates into CASSLYGRSDTQYF.

The chain joins TRBV9 to TRBJ2-1; 11 nucleotides match TRBD2. Germline CDR1 is SGDLS and CDR2 is YYNGEE. The CDR3 is 16 amino acids. J gave up 7 bases and V 3 bases, and 9 bases lay outside the gene matches. The CDR3 protein is CASSAPLAGGYNEQFF. The CDR3 nucleotides read TGTGCCAGCAGCGCACCCCTAGCGGGGGGTTATAATGAGCAGTTCTTC.

The V gene is TRBV7-9, the J gene TRBJ1-1, with 12 nucleotides matching TRBD1. Trimming took 5 bases from V and 1 from J; bases not matched to a gene: 2. There are 15 residues in the CDR3. Germline CDR1 and CDR2: SEHNR and FQNEAQ (reference sequence). The CDR3 DNA reads as TGTGCCAGCAGCGGGACAGGGGGCCAGAACACTGAAGCTTTCTTT. Its protein product is CASSGTGGQNTEAFF.

This chain links TRBV4-3 with TRBJ2-7, with 7 bases fitting TRBD1. The germline V gene encodes CDR1 LGHNA and CDR2 YSLEER. The V segment lost 0 bases and the J segment 3 bases; nucleotides outside the gene matches: 5. There are 15 residues in the CDR3. CDR3 nucleotide sequence: TGCGCCAGCAGCCAAGACAGGACAGGCCTCTACGAGCAGTACTTC. It encodes CASSQDRTGLYEQYF.

The chain recombines TRBV10-3 with TRBJ2-7, with D possibly TRBD2 on 6 matching bases. Germline CDR1 and CDR2: ENHRY and SYGVKD. The CDR3 contains 13 residues. V gave up 11 bases and J gave up 1 base, with 15 bases separating them. Here the CDR3 reads CASTGTYSYEQYF. In DNA form, the CDR3 reads TGTGCCTCCACTGGGACTTATTCCTACGAGCAGTACTTC.

The chain is built from TRBV28 and TRBJ1-5, with D perhaps TRBD1 (5 bases). This CDR3 has 17 amino acids. V lost 3 bases and J 0 bases, leaving 15 bases between the germline ends. From germline, CDR1 is MDHEN and CDR2 SYDVKM. The CDR3 spells CASSFGSGGFSNQPQHF. In DNA, the CDR3 is TGTGCCAGCAGTTTCGGGTCGGGGGGTTTTAGCAATCAGCCCCAGCATTTT.